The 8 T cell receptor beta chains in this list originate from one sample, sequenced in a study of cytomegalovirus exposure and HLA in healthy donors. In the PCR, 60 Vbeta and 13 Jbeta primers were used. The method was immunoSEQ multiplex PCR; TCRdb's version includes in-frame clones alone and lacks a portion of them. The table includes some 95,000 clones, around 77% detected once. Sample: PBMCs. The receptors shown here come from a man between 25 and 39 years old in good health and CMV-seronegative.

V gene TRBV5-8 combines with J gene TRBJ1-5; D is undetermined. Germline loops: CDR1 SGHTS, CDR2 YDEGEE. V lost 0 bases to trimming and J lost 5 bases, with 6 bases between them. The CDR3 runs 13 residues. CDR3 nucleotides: TGTGCCAGCAGCTTGGCCAGTCATCAGCCCCAGCATTTT. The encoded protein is CASSLASHQPQHF.

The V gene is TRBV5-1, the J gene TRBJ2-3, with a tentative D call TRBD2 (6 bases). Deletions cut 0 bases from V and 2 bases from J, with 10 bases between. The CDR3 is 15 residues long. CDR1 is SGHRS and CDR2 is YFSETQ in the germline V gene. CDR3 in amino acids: CASSLVAGFTDTQYF. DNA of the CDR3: TGCGCCAGCAGCTTGGTGGCGGGGTTCACAGATACGCAGTATTTT. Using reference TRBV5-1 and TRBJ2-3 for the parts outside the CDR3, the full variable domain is KAGVTQTPRYLIKTRGQQVTLSCSPISGHRSVSWYQQTPGQGLQFLFEYFSETQRNKGNFPGRFSGRQFSNSRSEMNVSTLELGDSALYLCASSLVAGFTDTQYFGPGTRLTVL.

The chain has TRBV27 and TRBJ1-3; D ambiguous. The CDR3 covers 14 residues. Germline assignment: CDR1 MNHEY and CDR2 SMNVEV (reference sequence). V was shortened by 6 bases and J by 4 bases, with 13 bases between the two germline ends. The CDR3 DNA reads TGTGCCAGCAGACCCTCGCGGGTCGGAAACACCATATATTTT. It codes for CASRPSRVGNTIYF.

CDR3 coding DNA: TGTGCCAGCAGCGTAGGTTCCGGGAGGGGAGGAACTGAAGCTTTCTTT. It is translated as CASSVGSGRGGTEAFF. The gene calls are TRBV9 and TRBJ1-1; TRBD1 might be the D (5 bases). Looked up from germline, CDR1 is SGDLS and CDR2 is YYNGEE. The ends were cut back, 0 bases at V and 5 bases at J, with 17 bases in the middle. The CDR3 totals 16 residues.

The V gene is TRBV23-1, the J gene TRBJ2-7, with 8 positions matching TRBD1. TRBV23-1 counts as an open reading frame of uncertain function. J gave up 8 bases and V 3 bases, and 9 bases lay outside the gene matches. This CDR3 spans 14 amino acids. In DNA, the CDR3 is TGCGCCAGCAGTCAGCAGGACAGGGCATCCAAGCAGTACTTC. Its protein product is CASSQQDRASKQYF.

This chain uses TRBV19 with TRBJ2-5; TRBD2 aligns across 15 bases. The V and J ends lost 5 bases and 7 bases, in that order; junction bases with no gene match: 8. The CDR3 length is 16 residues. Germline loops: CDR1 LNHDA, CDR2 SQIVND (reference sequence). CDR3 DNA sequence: TGTGCCAGTAGTCTAAGTGGGACTAGCGGGGGGTGGACCCAGTACTTC. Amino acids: CASSLSGTSGGWTQYF.

The CDR3 nucleotides read TGTGCCAGCAGCAAAGAGGTCTACTTGAACATTCAGTACTTC. Translating it yields CASSKEVYLNIQYF. The rearrangement joins TRBV7-2 to TRBJ2-4; D is unclear. Germline V gene lookup returns CDR1 SGHTA and CDR2 FQGNSA. The CDR3 is 14 amino acids. Between the trimmed V and J ends, which lost 5 bases and 7 bases, there was a span of 15 bases.

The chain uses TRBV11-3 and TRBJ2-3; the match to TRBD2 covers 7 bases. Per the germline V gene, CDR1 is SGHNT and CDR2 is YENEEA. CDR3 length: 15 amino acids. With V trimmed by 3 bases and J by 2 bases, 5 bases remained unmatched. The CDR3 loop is CASSLGGTTTDTQYF. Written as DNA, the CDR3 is TGTGCCAGCAGCTTGGGGGGGACCACCACAGATACGCAGTATTTT.